A single sample is the source of the 3 T cell receptor beta chains below, sequenced in a study of low-dose radiotherapy and immunotherapy resistance in tumors. TRAV- and TRBV-specific primers, spanning alpha and beta chains, primed first-strand cDNA. TCRs were put through 20 PCR cycles of amplification with Phusion. A constant-region primer and the V-primer adapter served as the primer pair. Each CDR3 protein is one row after TCRdb ran MiXCR on the reads. The repertoire includes under 90,000 distinct CDR3 sequences, 15% to 20% of them detected once, and approximately 2.8% sits in the top ten. Time point noted: before trial treatment. The source material was PBMCs, sampled before treatment. The receptors shown here come from a male donor with prostate cancer.

This clonotype turned up a few times. This chain connects TRBV5-1 to TRBJ2-3; possible D gene TRBD2, 6 bases. V lost 8 bases and J lost 1, with 14 bases in between. The germline V gene has CDR1 SGHRS and CDR2 YFSETQ. This CDR3 contains 14 residues. The CDR3 protein is CASHRSGGTDTQYF. Here the CDR3 DNA reads TGCGCCAGTCACCGATCGGGGGGCACAGATACGCAGTATTTT.

By share of the sample, this clonotype is medium-sized. This chain joins TRBV6-1 and TRBJ1-5; D is possibly TRBD1 (5 bases). The germline gives CDR1 MNHNS, CDR2 SASEGT. This CDR3 region has 13 residues. Trimming stripped 6 bases from V and 5 bases from J, with 11 bases between. The DNA of the CDR3 is TGTGCCAGCAGGGATGGGGGGGATCAGCCCCAGCATTTT. Translating it yields CASRDGGDQPQHF.

In this sample, this clonotype turned up many times. This chain uses TRBV6-6 with TRBJ1-1; 12 bases agree with TRBD1. CDR3 length: 14 amino acids. J was trimmed by 10 bases and V by 6 bases; bases with no gene match: 9. The germline gives CDR1 MNHNY, CDR2 SVGAGI (reference sequence). CDR3 in amino acids: CASSSGTGGEVAFF. The CDR3 DNA reads as TGTGCCAGCAGCTCCGGGACAGGGGGCGAGGTAGCTTTCTTT.